Below, 10 T cell receptor beta chains from the same sample are listed, as sequenced in a study of blood T cell repertoires in COVID-19. Here immunoSEQ multiplex PCR was the method, and the copy in TCRdb shows in-frame clones only, minus some. The profile shows 55,000 to 80,000 clones, around 82% of them singletons. Sequenced material: peripheral blood. The receptors shown here come from a man between 60 and 75 years old with COVID-19, enrolled during active disease.

Worth noting for this clone: One end of the junction is discordant with germline, which a read error may explain. The chain recombines TRBV5-4 with TRBJ2-7, with 11 bases that match TRBD2. CDR3 length: 13 residues. Per germline, CDR1 SGHNT and CDR2 YYREEE (reference sequence). CDR3: CASSYLYSGGALF. The CDR3 DNA reads TGTGCCAGCAGCTACCTTTATAGCGGGGGGGCGCTCTTC.

The chain has TRBV10-2 and TRBJ2-1, with 7 bases matching TRBD1. Germline V CDR1 and CDR2: WSHSY, SAAADI. This CDR3 is 13 amino acids long. The junction had 7 bases not matched to a gene; V was cut back by 8 bases and J by 6 bases. The CDR3 spells CASLDQGVNEQFF. In DNA form, the CDR3 reads TGCGCCAGCTTGGACCAGGGGGTCAATGAGCAGTTCTTC.

This chain links TRBV9 with TRBJ1-6; possibly TRBD1 for D (6 bases). V was pared by 3 bases and J by 7 bases, with 11 bases between. This CDR3 has 14 residues. Germline CDR1 is SGDLS and CDR2 is YYNGEE. The CDR3: CASSGRGGNSPLHF. CDR3 DNA: TGTGCCAGCAGCGGCAGGGGCGGGAATTCACCCCTCCACTTT.

This chain connects TRBV4-1 to TRBJ2-3, with a possible D match to TRBD2 (6 bases). Trimming pared 0 bases from V and 4 bases from J, leaving 11 bases between. This CDR3 spans 15 amino acids. Looked up from germline, CDR1 is MGHRA and CDR2 is YSYEKL. As DNA, the CDR3 is TGCGCCAGCAGCCAAGAAGGTGGGGGGTCAGATACGCAGTATTTT. Translating gives CASSQEGGGSDTQYF.

This clone appeared a few times. The chain combines TRBV12-1 with TRBJ2-5; TRBD1, the table's D call, was not compared with the DNA. TRBV12-1 is tagged as a pseudogene. This CDR3 is 14 amino acids long. The CDR3 here is CASSKGQGEETQYF. CDR3 bases: TGTGCCAGCAGTAAGGGACAGGGGGAAGAGACCCAGTACTTC.

This sequence joins TRBV14 and TRBJ2-1, with a tentative D call TRBD2 (5 bases). CDR3 length: 13 residues. Trimming removed 0 bases at V and 10 bases at J, with 10 bases between. CDR1 and CDR2 (germline): SGHDN, FVKESK. CDR3 residues: CASSQEPRGEQFF. The CDR3 DNA follows: TGTGCCAGCAGCCAAGAGCCGAGAGGGGAGCAGTTCTTC.

This clone was seen only a few times. The V and J genes are TRBV5-6 and TRBJ2-1; D remains unclear. CDR1 is SGHDT, CDR2 YYEEEE, per germline. The CDR3 extends over 14 amino acids. Trimming left V 4 bases short and J 6 bases short, with 14 bases between. The CDR3 DNA sequence: TGTGCCAGCAGCCGCGGCCCTGGCGGCAATGAGCAGTTCTTC. It codes for CASSRGPGGNEQFF.

This clone ranks as medium-sized. The CDR3: CASSPLGTGHGYTF. In DNA, the CDR3 is TGTGCCAGCAGCCCCCTCGGGACAGGGCACGGCTACACCTTC. The chain employs TRBV3-1 (or the pseudogene TRBV3-2) and TRBJ1-2; 9 bases are a match to TRBD1. Germline values: CDR1 LGHDT, CDR2 YNNKEL (reference sequence). The CDR3 totals 14 residues. J was trimmed by 8 bases and V by 4 bases; bases with no gene match: 8.

V usage is TRBV21-1 and J usage is TRBJ1-5; TRBD1 is taken as the D call from the table, unchecked against the DNA. TRBV21-1 corresponds to a pseudogene. This CDR3 has 16 residues. CDR3 amino acids: CASSKGWTGCNQPQHF. In nucleotides, the CDR3 is TGTGCCAGCAGCAAAGGTTGGACAGGATGCAATCAGCCCCAGCATTTT.

The V call is TRBV19, the J call TRBJ2-1; perhaps TRBD2 as D (5 bases). V was pared by 0 bases and J by 9 bases, with 9 bases between. The CDR3 spans 13 residues. Germline V gives CDR1 LNHDA, CDR2 SQIVND (reference sequence). The CDR3 here is CASSIEGGSEQFF. The CDR3 DNA follows: TGTGCCAGTAGTATAGAAGGAGGAAGTGAGCAGTTCTTC.